Listed below are T cell receptor beta chains from one sample, sequenced in a study of T cell changes during pregnancy in multiple sclerosis. Here immunoSEQ multiplex PCR was the method, and the copy in TCRdb shows in-frame clones only, minus some. Here the sample spans tens of thousands of clones, 88% being singletons. The source material was CD4+ T cells from peripheral blood mononuclear cells, sampled in the first trimester of pregnancy. The source is a female donor with multiple sclerosis, enrolled in a pregnancy study. Each CDR3 is given with its conserved first and last residue. Fields, in order: D gene, V gene, clone size, J gene, CDR3 DNA, CDR3 protein. A D gene is named only where the DNA matches it firmly. Where a row states a size, it is once, few, many or the class of an expanded clone; other rows omit it.

>-|TRBV7-8|-|TRBJ1-1
TGTGCCAGCACCGGGGGGGGGTACGAAGCTTTCTTT
CASTGGGYEAFF
>TRBD2|TRBV18|-|TRBJ2-2
TGTGCCAGCTCCCCCCGGCGGCTAGCGGAGAACACCGGGGAGCTGTTTTTT
CASSPRRLAENTGELFF
>-|TRBV4-1|-|TRBJ2-5
TGCGCCAGCAGCCAAGGGGGCCGGGGGACAGAGACCCAGTACTTC
CASSQGGRGTETQYF
>-|TRBV28|-|TRBJ1-5
TGTGCCAGCAGGACCACCCAGGGCAATCAGCCCCAGCATTTT
CASRTTQGNQPQHF
>-|TRBV19|-|TRBJ2-4
TGTGCCAGTAGTCCTCGGCGGGACTCCAAAAACATTCAGTACTTC
CASSPRRDSKNIQYF
>TRBD2|TRBV2|-|TRBJ2-5
TGTGCCAGCAGTGAGGGGCGGGAGGGCTGGGAGACCCAGTACTTC
CASSEGREGWETQYF
>-|TRBV6-1|-|TRBJ2-4
TGTGCCCACGGACTAAAGGATAAAGGGAACATTCAGTACTTC
CAHGLKDKGNIQYF
>-|TRBV28|-|TRBJ1-4
TGTGCCAGCAGGGGGAGGGGTAATGAAAAACTGTTTTTT
CASRGRGNEKLFF
>-|TRBV4-2|once|TRBJ1-4
TGTGCCAGCAGCCAAGATCTAGAAAAACTGTTTTTT
CASSQDLEKLFF
>-|TRBV2|-|TRBJ2-3
TGTGCCAGCAGTGAAGCGGCTAGCTGGCGGGATACGCAGTATTTT
CASSEAASWRDTQYF
>TRBD1|TRBV5-1|-|TRBJ2-3
TGCGCCAGCAGCTTGGACCGACAGGGTGGTACAGATACGCAGTATTTT
CASSLDRQGGTDTQYF
>TRBD2|TRBV30|-|TRBJ2-7
TGTGCCTGGAGTGTACCCGGGGGAGGGTACGAGCAGTACTTC
CAWSVPGGGYEQYF
>-|TRBV19|-|TRBJ1-5
TGTGCCAGTAGTATAACGGCGGCCGCAAATCAGCCCCAGCATTTT
CASSITAAANQPQHF
>TRBD2|TRBV27|-|TRBJ2-7
TGTGCCAGCAGTTTAAGGGGAACCAGCGGGAGGGCGAGCTACGAGCAGTACTTC
CASSLRGTSGRASYEQYF
>-|TRBV7-2|-|TRBJ2-1
TGTGCCAGCAGCCTAAGGGGCATAGCCTACAATGAGCAGTTCTTC
CASSLRGIAYNEQFF
>TRBD2|TRBV14|-|TRBJ2-1
TGTGCCAGCAACCCACTAGCGGGGGGGAACAATGAGCAGTTCTTC
CASNPLAGGNNEQFF
>TRBD1|TRBV7-8|once|TRBJ1-5
TGTGCCAGCAGTCGACAGGGGAGCAATCAGCCCCAGCATTTT
CASSRQGSNQPQHF
>TRBD1|TRBV5-1|-|TRBJ1-2
TGCGCCAGCAGCTTGGCGGGACAGGTGGACGGCTACACCTTC
CASSLAGQVDGYTF
>-|TRBV7-9|-|TRBJ1-1
TGTGCCAGCAGCCTAGAGGGGGGGCCTGAAGCTTTCTTT
CASSLEGGPEAFF
>-|TRBV5-1|-|TRBJ2-7
TGCGCCAGCAGCTTGGTACCAGGGGATGGAAGCTACGAGCAGTACTTC
CASSLVPGDGSYEQYF
>TRBD1|TRBV5-6|-|TRBJ1-2
TGTGCCAGCAGCTTGGGGACAGGGGCTGGCTACACCTTC
CASSLGTGAGYTF
>-|TRBV18|-|TRBJ1-2
TGTGCCAGCTCACCAAGGTTAAAGGGAGAATATGGCTACACCTTC
CASSPRLKGEYGYTF
>TRBD2|TRBV9|-|TRBJ2-3
TGTGCCAGCAGCGGGACTAGCGGGGGGGTTCCAGATACGCAGTATTTT
CASSGTSGGVPDTQYF
>-|TRBV11-2|-|TRBJ2-5
TGTGCCAGCAGCCCGCACTCAGAGACCCAGTACTTC
CASSPHSETQYF
>TRBD1|TRBV2|-|TRBJ2-2
TGTGCCAGCAGCCGACAGGGGGCGACCACCGGGGAGCTGTTTTTT
CASSRQGATTGELFF
>-|TRBV28|-|TRBJ2-2
TGTGCCAGCAGTTTATATAACGGAGCGAACACCGGGGAGCTGTTTTTT
CASSLYNGANTGELFF
>-|TRBV7-9|-|TRBJ2-4
TGTGCCAGCAGCTCAGAGGTGGAAAAACGGATTCAGTACTTC
CASSSEVEKRIQYF
>-|TRBV5-1|-|TRBJ1-3
TGCGCCAGCAGCTCGGGGGGATTCGGCTCTGGAAACACCATATATTTT
CASSSGGFGSGNTIYF
>-|TRBV28|-|TRBJ1-1
TGTGCCACCGCGAGGGCAGACAACACTGAAGCTTTCTTT
CATARADNTEAFF
>TRBD1|TRBV2|-|TRBJ1-5
TGTGCCAGCAGAGGACAGGGGGCTCAGCCCCAGCATTTT
CASRGQGAQPQHF
>TRBD1|TRBV6-6|once|TRBJ1-1
TGTGCCAGCAGTTACTCGAGGGACAGAACTGAAGCTTTCTTT
CASSYSRDRTEAFF
>TRBD1|TRBV5-8|-|TRBJ2-6
TGTGCCAGCAGCTTGTGGACAGGCAGCTCTGGGGCCAACGTCCTGACTTTC
CASSLWTGSSGANVLTF
>TRBD1|TRBV30|-|TRBJ2-6
TGTGCCTGGAGTGTAGGGGACAGTTTCGGGGCCAACGTCCTGACTTTC
CAWSVGDSFGANVLTF
>TRBD2|TRBV2|-|TRBJ2-1
TGTGCCAGTTCCCCGACTAGCGGGAGGAATGAGCAGTTCTTC
CASSPTSGRNEQFF
>-|TRBV19|-|TRBJ2-2
TGTGCCAGTAGTAGGACACGGTCCCCGAACACCGGGGAGCTGTTTTTT
CASSRTRSPNTGELFF
>-|TRBV9|-|TRBJ2-2
TGTGCCAGCACCCCGGACATGCACCGAACCGGGGAGCTGTTTTTT
CASTPDMHRTGELFF
>-|TRBV7-3|once|TRBJ1-1
TGTGCCAGCAGCCCAATCGGGGGGGCTGGGACTGAAGCTTTCTTT
CASSPIGGAGTEAFF
>TRBD2|TRBV5-5|-|TRBJ2-1
TGTGCCAGCAGCCGGGGACTAGCGGGGGTCTATGAGCAGTTCTTC
CASSRGLAGVYEQFF
>TRBD2|TRBV5-8|-|TRBJ2-1
TGTGCCACGGGGAGGGCCTTCCACAATGAGCAGTTCTTC
CATGRAFHNEQFF
>TRBD2|TRBV2|-|TRBJ2-1
TGTGCCAGCAGGTCGCGGGAGTCCAATGAGCAGTTCTTC
CASRSRESNEQFF
>TRBD1|TRBV6-1|-|TRBJ2-5
TGTGCCAGCAGTGAAGGGACAGGGGGCGTCCGGGAGACCCAGTACTTC
CASSEGTGGVRETQYF
>-|TRBV7-9|-|TRBJ2-5
TGTGCCAGCAGCTTAGGCGGGGAACGGGTAACCCAGTACTTC
CASSLGGERVTQYF
>TRBD1|TRBV19|-|TRBJ2-5
TGTGCCAGTAGTACGGGGACAGGGTCGGCGGAGACCCAGTACTTC
CASSTGTGSAETQYF
>TRBD1|TRBV5-4|-|TRBJ1-1
TGTGCCAGCAGCTTGGGGACAGGCGGAGGCGAAGCTTTCTTT
CASSLGTGGGEAFF
>-|TRBV18|-|TRBJ1-5
TGTGCCAGCTCATCAACAGGGAACAATCAGCCCCAGCATTTT
CASSSTGNNQPQHF
>-|TRBV10-3|-|TRBJ1-1
TGTGCCATCAGTGAGACCACAGGGCGCACTGAAGCTTTCTTT
CAISETTGRTEAFF
>-|TRBV30|-|TRBJ2-6
TGTGCCTGGAGTCAGGGTGGTGGGGCCAACGTCCTGACTTTC
CAWSQGGGANVLTF
>-|TRBV29-1|once|TRBJ2-1
TGCAGCGTTCGGAGGGGCTCCTACAATGAGCAGTTCTTC
CSVRRGSYNEQFF